A single sample is the source of the 15 T cell receptor beta chains below, sequenced in a study of blood T cell repertoires in COVID-19. Clones were sequenced by immunoSEQ multiplex PCR, and TCRdb holds only the in-frame ones, with some missing. The sample contains about 370,000 clones, about 89% of which appear only once. Material: peripheral blood. These receptors were taken from a woman aged 25 to 39 with COVID-19, enrolled during active disease.

This chain connects TRBV28 to TRBJ2-3; 12 positions agree with TRBD2. Trimming at V came to 3 bases and at J to 5 bases, leaving 6 bases not matched to a gene. Germline V lookup: CDR1 MDHEN, CDR2 SYDVKM. The length of the CDR3 is 16 residues. As DNA, the CDR3 is TGTGCCAGCAGTTTTGCACTAGCGGGAGGTGGAGATACGCAGTATTTT. This translates into CASSFALAGGGDTQYF.

The chain recombines TRBV4-2 with TRBJ2-7; 8 nucleotides line up with TRBD2. The V gene end was trimmed by 1 base and the J gene end by 2 bases; junction bases not matched to a gene: 4. The CDR3 runs 15 residues. CDR1 is LGHNA, CDR2 YNFKEQ, per germline. CDR3 bases: TGTGCCAGCAGCCAAGGAAGCGGGAGAGCCTACGAGCAGTACTTC. Its translation: CASSQGSGRAYEQYF.

J is TRBJ2-7 and V is TRBV27; 13 nucleotides align to TRBD2. This CDR3 is 16 amino acids long. The junction had 7 bases not matched to a gene; V was cut back by 4 bases and J by 4 bases. Germline loops: CDR1 MNHEY, CDR2 SMNVEV (reference sequence). The DNA of the CDR3 is TGTGCCAGCAGTTCAGGGACTAGCGGGAAATCTTACGAGCAGTACTTC. It yields the protein CASSSGTSGKSYEQYF.

This chain joins TRBV19 and TRBJ2-1; 10 bases line up with TRBD2. CDR3 length equals 16 residues. Trimming took 3 bases from V and 0 from J; bases not matched to a gene: 2. The germline V gene encodes CDR1 LNHDA and CDR2 SQIVND (reference sequence). The CDR3: CASSIASGSSYNEQFF. The CDR3 nucleotides are TGTGCCAGTAGTATCGCTAGCGGGAGCTCCTACAATGAGCAGTTCTTC.

The V call is TRBV27, the J call TRBJ1-5; 10 nucleotides line up with TRBD1. V lost 6 bases, J lost 4 bases, and 6 bases stayed unmatched. This CDR3 contains 15 residues. CDR1 is MNHEY and CDR2 is SMNVEV in the germline V gene (reference sequence). The CDR3 loop reads CASSQGQGRNQPQHF. CDR3 nucleotides: TGTGCCAGCAGCCAGGGACAGGGGAGAAATCAGCCCCAGCATTTT.

V is TRBV10-3 and J is TRBJ2-1; TRBD1 might be the D (6 bases). With 1 base removed from V and 2 bases from J, the gap between germline ends came to 9 bases. This CDR3 comprises 15 residues. The germline gives CDR1 ENHRY, CDR2 SYGVKD. Here the CDR3 reads CAISELGGTYNEQFF. In DNA, the CDR3 is TGTGCCATCAGTGAGTTAGGGGGAACCTACAATGAGCAGTTCTTC.

J is TRBJ1-5 and V is TRBV9; the match to TRBD1 covers 9 bases. Per the germline V gene, CDR1 is SGDLS and CDR2 is YYNGEE. CDR3 length: 15 residues. V dropped 2 bases and J dropped 1; count of bases not matched to a gene: 1. CDR3 nucleotide sequence: TGTGCCAGCAGCGTGGGACAGGGCAGCAATCAGCCCCAGCATTTT. Protein: CASSVGQGSNQPQHF.

The count of this clone is one. The chain uses TRBV6-5 and TRBJ2-1; 10 bases fit TRBD2. The germline CDR1 and CDR2 sequences are MNHEY and SVGAGI. J gave up 8 bases and V 6 bases, and 10 bases lay outside the gene matches. CDR3 length: 15 residues. CDR3 residues: CASRASSGSLDEQFF. The CDR3 DNA follows: TGTGCCAGCAGGGCCTCTAGCGGGAGCTTAGATGAGCAGTTCTTC.

The rearrangement joins TRBV7-9 to TRBJ2-7, with D maybe TRBD2 (5 bases). CDR1 and CDR2 (germline): SEHNR, FQNEAQ (reference sequence). Trimming took off 5 bases at V and 5 bases at J, with 13 bases between the two ends. This CDR3 is 13 amino acids long. CDR3 coding DNA: TGTGCCAGCAGCATCTTTGGGAGCGACGAGCAGTACTTC. Residues: CASSIFGSDEQYF.

V and J are TRBV2 and TRBJ2-7, with D perhaps matching TRBD2 (6 bases). Germline CDR1 and CDR2: SNHLY and FYNNEI. CDR3 length: 14 amino acids. Trimming left V 3 bases short and J 0 bases short, with 9 bases between. CDR3 amino acids: CASSDSGNSYEQYF. CDR3 in DNA: TGTGCCAGCAGTGATAGCGGAAACTCCTACGAGCAGTACTTC.

The CDR3 protein is CASRGGVALRAGELFF. CDR3 sequence (DNA): TGTGCCAGCAGAGGGGGTGTAGCCCTCAGGGCCGGGGAGCTGTTTTTT. The V and J genes are TRBV27 and TRBJ2-2, with D perhaps TRBD1 (6 bases). V was shortened by 6 bases and J by 6 bases, with 20 bases between the two germline ends. The germline CDR1 and CDR2 sequences are MNHEY and SMNVEV (reference sequence). This CDR3 region has 16 residues.

The chain carries TRBV19 and TRBJ2-1, with D possibly being TRBD1 (5 bases). Germline CDR1 reads LNHDA; CDR2 reads SQIVND (reference sequence). Trimming took off 5 bases at V and 0 bases at J, with 11 bases between the two ends. This CDR3 is built from 15 residues. The CDR3 reads CASSPTELSYNEQFF. CDR3 DNA: TGTGCCAGTAGTCCGACAGAACTCTCCTACAATGAGCAGTTCTTC.

V is TRBV2 and J is TRBJ1-6, with 10 bases fitting TRBD1. Germline V CDR1 and CDR2: SNHLY, FYNNEI. The V segment lost 6 bases and the J segment 2 bases; nucleotides outside the gene matches: 13. CDR3 length: 19 amino acids. The CDR3 spells CASRLTGGARLTYNSPLHF. Written as DNA, the CDR3 is TGTGCCAGCAGATTGACAGGGGGCGCGCGATTAACCTATAATTCACCCCTCCACTTT.

This chain connects TRBV18 to TRBJ2-1; 15 bases align to TRBD2. CDR1 is KGHSH, CDR2 LQKENI, per germline. This CDR3 contains 18 residues. The V gene end was trimmed by 2 bases and the J gene end by 7 bases; junction bases not matched to a gene: 9. The CDR3 sequence is CASSPVGLAGGSRNEQFF. For the CDR3, the DNA is TGTGCCAGCTCACCAGTAGGACTAGCGGGAGGGTCAAGGAATGAGCAGTTCTTC. The variable domain in full, with the rest retrieved from reference TRBV18 and TRBJ2-1, is NAGVMQNPRHLVRRRGQEARLRCSPMKGHSHVYWYRQLPEEGLKFMVYLQKENIIDESGMPKERFSAEFPKEGPSILRIQQVVRGDSAAYFCASSPVGLAGGSRNEQFFGPGTRLTVL.

This clone was counted only a few times. J is TRBJ2-2 and V is TRBV28; maybe TRBD2 (5 bases). V lost 5 bases, J lost 0 bases, and 7 bases lay in between. Germline CDR1 is MDHEN and CDR2 is SYDVKM. This CDR3 spans 14 amino acids. CDR3 in amino acids: CASSPGTNTGELFF. The CDR3 nucleotides are TGTGCCAGCAGTCCGGGGACGAACACCGGGGAGCTGTTTTTT.